The 17 T cell receptor beta chains below come from one sample, sequenced in a study of blood T cell repertoires in COVID-19. Using immunoSEQ multiplex PCR, the repertoire was profiled, and TCRdb retains in-frame clones only, with some absent. This table has roughly 99,000 clones, over 60% appearing once. Specimen: peripheral blood. These receptors all stem from a man between 65 and 85 years old with acute or convalescent COVID-19.

The chain combines TRBV5-8 with TRBJ1-4; 9 nucleotides line up with TRBD1. Germline assignment: CDR1 SGHTS and CDR2 YDEGEE. This CDR3 contains 15 residues. The trim removed 6 bases at V and 7 bases at J, leaving 10 bases unmatched. The CDR3 nucleotides are TGTGCCAGCACTAGGGAGACAGGGGGAGCTGAAAAACTGTTTTTT. Translating gives CASTRETGGAEKLFF.

This clone was observed a single time. The genes are TRBV27 and TRBJ2-3; D unclear. Per germline, CDR1 MNHEY and CDR2 SMNVEV (reference sequence). The CDR3 loop spans 14 amino acids. Deletions cut 6 bases from V and 0 bases from J, with 10 bases between. Here the CDR3 DNA reads TGTGCCAGCAGAGAGCTTACTAGCACAGATACGCAGTATTTT. It specifies CASRELTSTDTQYF.

The chain has TRBV5-6 and TRBJ2-7; D gene uncertain. The germline CDR1 and CDR2 sequences are SGHDT and YYEEEE. The CDR3 runs 14 residues. V gave up 4 bases and J gave up 3 bases, with 14 bases separating them. CDR3 sequence: CASSRPLNNYEQYF. DNA for the CDR3: TGTGCCAGCAGCCGCCCACTAAACAACTACGAGCAGTACTTC.

The chain recombines TRBV19 with TRBJ1-1; a possible D gene is TRBD1 (5 bases). Trimming took off 10 bases at V and 5 bases at J, with 20 bases between the two ends. CDR1 is LNHDA, CDR2 SQIVND, per germline (reference sequence). This CDR3 spans 14 amino acids. The CDR3 nucleotides are TGTGCCACTCAGGAGGGGCTGCGGGGGACTGAAGCTTTCTTT. It encodes CATQEGLRGTEAFF.

The table lists this clone with a count of one. V is TRBV29-1 and J is TRBJ2-2; 7 positions agree with TRBD2. V lost 6 bases, J lost 2 bases, and 15 bases stayed unmatched. Germline V lookup: CDR1 SQVTM, CDR2 ANQGSEA. CDR3 length: 17 amino acids. The CDR3 DNA reads as TGCAGCGTAGCGGGGCCCGTTGGTGGTGTTAACACCGGGGAGCTGTTTTTT. This sequence encodes CSVAGPVGGVNTGELFF.

The V gene is TRBV3-1 (or the pseudogene TRBV3-2), the J gene TRBJ2-1; no firm D call. The CDR3 sequence is 17 residues long. Trimming took off 0 bases at V and 0 bases at J, with 12 bases between the two ends. Germline CDR1 and CDR2: LGHDT and YNNKEL (reference sequence). The CDR3 loop reads CASSQDPTSLSYNEQFF. DNA for the CDR3: TGTGCCAGCAGCCAAGATCCCACTTCCCTCTCCTACAATGAGCAGTTCTTC.

This rearrangement joins TRBV7-3 to TRBJ1-2; D ambiguous. There are 14 residues in the CDR3. Germline-derived CDR1 and CDR2 are SGHTA and FQGTGA. V lost 0 bases to trimming and J lost 2 bases, with 7 bases between them. CDR3 nucleotide sequence: TGTGCCAGCAGCTTAACAAGAGAGAACTATGGCTACACCTTC. Encoded protein: CASSLTRENYGYTF.

The rearrangement uses TRBV7-8 and TRBJ2-2; tentative D call: TRBD1 (7 bases). Trimming took off 1 base at V and 5 bases at J, with 17 bases between the two ends. The CDR3 consists of 17 residues. In germline, CDR1 is SGHVS, CDR2 FQNEAQ. The CDR3 DNA follows: TGTGCCAGCAGCTTAGAATTTGGAGGGGGACAGACCGGGGAGCTGTTTTTT. Protein sequence: CASSLEFGGGQTGELFF.

The gene calls are TRBV6-5 and TRBJ1-1; the match to TRBD1 covers 9 bases. The CDR3 has 14 residues. Germline CDR1 and CDR2: MNHEY and SVGAGI. The V and J ends lost 6 bases and 4 bases, in that order; junction bases with no gene match: 6. The CDR3 region has the DNA TGTGCCAGCAGCTCCCCGGGACAGGGCACTGAAGCTTTCTTT. Its protein product is CASSSPGQGTEAFF.

This chain connects TRBV5-1 to TRBJ2-1; D is unclear. V lost 6 bases and J 0 bases, leaving 13 bases between the germline ends. CDR3 length: 15 residues. The germline V gene has CDR1 SGHRS and CDR2 YFSETQ. CDR3 sequence reads: CASNSFTSSYNEQFF. The CDR3 coding sequence is TGCGCCAGCAACTCTTTCACGAGCTCCTACAATGAGCAGTTCTTC.

The CDR3: CASSLDLVNTEAFF. The CDR3 DNA is TGCGCCAGCAGCTTGGACTTGGTGAACACTGAAGCTTTCTTT. The chain couples TRBV5-1 to TRBJ1-1; D gene uncertain. The V gene's germline CDR1 is SGHRS and CDR2 YFSETQ. This CDR3 contains 14 residues. The V gene lost 0 bases and the J gene lost 0 bases, with 6 bases spanning the gap.

The CDR3 region is CASSQEVGARADTQYF. The CDR3 nucleotides read TGTGCCAGCAGCCAAGAGGTTGGGGCTCGGGCAGATACGCAGTATTTT. The rearrangement uses TRBV3-1 (or the pseudogene TRBV3-2) and TRBJ2-3; D might be TRBD1 (5 bases). This CDR3 has 16 residues. The germline V gene encodes CDR1 LGHDT and CDR2 YNNKEL (reference sequence). V gave up 0 bases and J gave up 4 bases, with 14 bases separating them.

This clone occurred a few times. The chain joins TRBV19 to TRBJ2-2, with D tentatively TRBD1 (5 bases). CDR3 length equals 14 residues. V was pared by 6 bases and J by 1 base, with 9 bases between. CDR1 is LNHDA, CDR2 SQIVND, per germline (reference sequence). The CDR3 nucleotides are TGTGCCAGTAGCGGAACAGGGAACACCGGGGAGCTGTTTTTT. Translating gives CASSGTGNTGELFF.

The chain links TRBV27 to TRBJ2-2; perhaps TRBD2 as D (5 bases). CDR1 and CDR2 (germline): MNHEY, SMNVEV (reference sequence). The V end was cut by 0 bases, the J end by 7 bases, with 9 bases between. This CDR3 has 14 residues. CDR3 bases: TGTGCCAGCAGTTTATCACGGGCGGGCGGGGAGCTGTTTTTT. Translating gives CASSLSRAGGELFF.

This clone was seen more than once but under ten times. V gene TRBV7-6 combines with J gene TRBJ2-6, with 9 positions matching TRBD1. CDR3 length equals 17 residues. CDR1 and CDR2 from the germline V gene are SGHVS and FNYEAQ. V shed 5 bases and J 4 bases; nucleotides not matched to a gene: 9. CDR3 loop: CASSRRGQGAGANVLTF. The CDR3 coding sequence is TGTGCCAGCAGCCGCCGGGGACAGGGAGCCGGGGCCAACGTCCTGACTTTC.

The chain combines TRBV5-1 with TRBJ1-5, with TRBD1 as a possible D gene (6 bases). CDR1 and CDR2 (germline): SGHRS, YFSETQ. The CDR3 is made up of 16 amino acids. The V end was cut by 0 bases, the J end by 0 bases, with 10 bases between. For the CDR3, the DNA is TGCGCCAGCAGCTTGGAGGGGGTGGGTAGCAATCAGCCCCAGCATTTT. This gives the protein CASSLEGVGSNQPQHF.

V usage is TRBV6-5 and J usage is TRBJ1-2, with a weak D call TRBD1 (6 bases). This CDR3 is built from 14 residues. Per the germline V gene, CDR1 is MNHEY and CDR2 is SVGAGI. Trimming took off 7 bases at V and 4 bases at J, with 16 bases between the two ends. The DNA of the CDR3 is TGTGCCAGCACCAATACAGGGAGTTTCTATGGCTACACCTTC. This translates into CASTNTGSFYGYTF.